These T cell receptor beta chains were read from a single sample in a study of blood T cell repertoires in COVID-19. Measured with immunoSEQ multiplex PCR; TCRdb has only the in-frame clones, and not every one. Of 55,000 to 90,000 clones listed, approximately 86% are singletons. The sample comprised peripheral blood. These receptors were taken from a woman aged 55-70 years with acute or convalescent COVID-19. Both conserved end residues are part of each CDR3. A D gene is named only where the DNA matches it firmly. Only part of the rows carry a size: once, few, many, or a class if the clone is expanded.

-	TRBV27	14	TRBJ2-3	-	TGTGCCAGCAGTCCCCGGACAGATACAGATACGCAGTATTTT	CASSPRTDTDTQYF
-	TRBV5-4	13	TRBJ2-2	-	TGTGCCAGCAGCTTGGATACAGTCGGGGAGCTGTTTTTT	CASSLDTVGELFF
-	TRBV4-1	15	TRBJ1-4	-	TGCGCCAGCAGCCAAGATCCATCCACTAATGAAAAACTGTTTTTT	CASSQDPSTNEKLFF
-	TRBV5-1	19	TRBJ2-1	TRBD2	TGCGCCAGCAGCTTCGACACCCGGACTAGCGGGGGGCATTACAATGAGCAGTTCTTC	CASSFDTRTSGGHYNEQFF
once	TRBV2	13	TRBJ2-3	-	TGTGCCAGCAGTGTGTTGGCAACAGATACGCAGTATTTT	CASSVLATDTQYF
-	TRBV7-9	13	TRBJ2-7	TRBD1	TGTGCCAGCAGCTCGGACAGGGCGAACGAGCAGTACTTC	CASSSDRANEQYF
once	TRBV2	15	TRBJ1-5	TRBD1	TGTGCCAGCAGGGGCCCAGGGGGAAGCAATCAGCCCCAGCATTTT	CASRGPGGSNQPQHF
-	TRBV27	16	TRBJ2-1	TRBD2	TGTGCCAGCAGTCCCAGACTAGCGGGGGGGTACAATGAGCAGTTCTTC	CASSPRLAGGYNEQFF
-	TRBV7-8	15	TRBJ2-2	-	TGTGCCAGCAGCTTTGCGGGAAGAGGCACCGGGGAGCTGTTTTTT	CASSFAGRGTGELFF
-	TRBV6-6	15	TRBJ1-6	-	TGTGCCAGCAGGATGATAAGGGGGGGTAATTCACCCCTCCACTTT	CASRMIRGGNSPLHF
-	TRBV3-1/TRBV3-2	16	TRBJ2-5	-	TGTGCCAGCAGCCAAGCGGGGGGCAGGCTCCAAGAGACCCAGTACTTC	CASSQAGGRLQETQYF
-	TRBV3-1/TRBV3-2	15	TRBJ2-4	-	TGTGCCAGCAGCCTACAGGGTCTGGAAGTGGACATTCAGTACTTC	CASSLQGLEVDIQYF
-	TRBV3-1/TRBV3-2	12	TRBJ2-7	TRBD2	TGTGCCAGCAGCCCTGGGGGGGGCGAGCAGTACTTC	CASSPGGGEQYF
-	TRBV9	15	TRBJ2-7	-	TGTGCCAGCAGCGTAGGCTGGGACTCATCCTACGAGCAGTACTTC	CASSVGWDSSYEQYF
-	TRBV7-8	16	TRBJ2-2	TRBD1	TGTGCCAGCAGCCCGGGACAGGGTAGTGTGACCGGGGAGCTGTTTTTT	CASSPGQGSVTGELFF
-	TRBV5-1	13	TRBJ2-3	-	TGCGCCAGCAGCTCGGGGGTGGCAGATACGCAGTATTTT	CASSSGVADTQYF
once	TRBV10-1	14	TRBJ1-5	-	TGCGCCAGCAGGGATCTAGGGAGAAATCAGCCCCAGCATTTT	CASRDLGRNQPQHF
-	TRBV6-4	15	TRBJ2-5	-	TGTGCCACCGTAATTGCGACAGTTCAGGAGGGGACCCAGTACTTC	CATVIATVQEGTQYF
-	TRBV5-1	15	TRBJ2-7	TRBD1	TGCGCCAGCAGCGCAGGGACAGGGGTGGCCTACGAGCAGTACTTC	CASSAGTGVAYEQYF
-	TRBV7-3	13	TRBJ2-3	-	TGTGCCAGCAGCCCCAGCCTAGCAGATACGCAGTATTTT	CASSPSLADTQYF
-	TRBV28	12	TRBJ1-2	-	TGTGCCAGCAGGGCGGGGGCGCGCGGCTACACCTTC	CASRAGARGYTF
-	TRBV5-4	15	TRBJ1-1	-	TGTGCCAGCAGCTTGGAAGGGGGGGGGAACACTGAAGCTTTCTTT	CASSLEGGGNTEAFF
-	TRBV7-2	15	TRBJ1-6	TRBD1	TGTGCCAGCAGCCATGGGACAGCAGATAATTCACCCCTCCACTTT	CASSHGTADNSPLHF
-	TRBV12-3/TRBV12-4	12	TRBJ2-5	-	TGTGCCAGCAGTTTCCTCCGAGAGACCCAGTACTTC	CASSFLRETQYF
few	TRBV29-1	14	TRBJ1-1	-	TGCAGCGTGCTACGAGGCGGGGTAAACACTGAAGCTTTCTTT	CSVLRGGVNTEAFF
-	TRBV4-1	15	TRBJ1-2	-	TGCGCCAGCAGCCAAGATGTCGGGAGAAACTATGGCTACACCTTC	CASSQDVGRNYGYTF
-	TRBV11-2	14	TRBJ2-2	-	TGTGCCAGCAGCCGGGGGATTAACACCGGGGAGCTGTTTTTT	CASSRGINTGELFF
once	TRBV21-1	17	TRBJ2-1	-	TGTGCCAGCACCCCTTCCGTGCAGCGGGGGATTTACAATGAGCAGTTCTTC	CASTPSVQRGIYNEQFF
-	TRBV12-5	15	TRBJ2-7	TRBD1	TGTGCTAGTGGTTCACCCGCTACCCCTTTCCAGGGGGACGGCTTC	CASGSPATPFQGDGF
-	TRBV5-8	15	TRBJ1-2	TRBD1	TGTGCCAGCAGCTTGGGACAGGGGGATGATTATGGCTACACCTTC	CASSLGQGDDYGYTF
-	TRBV10-3	18	TRBJ1-3	-	TGTGCCATCAGTGAGTCGCGGAGCAGGGCCCTCTCTGGAAACACCATATATTTT	CAISESRSRALSGNTIYF
once	TRBV4-2	15	TRBJ2-2	-	TGTGCCAGCAGCCGAAGCGGGCAAGCATACGGGGAGCTGTTTTTT	CASSRSGQAYGELFF
-	TRBV7-2	15	TRBJ2-1	TRBD2	TGTGCCAGCAGCCTGACTAGCGGGGGGGCCAATGAGCAGTTCTTC	CASSLTSGGANEQFF
-	TRBV7-9	14	TRBJ1-1	-	TGTGCCAGCAGCCAAGCACAGGCGGACACTGAAGCTTTCTTT	CASSQAQADTEAFF
-	TRBV6-1	15	TRBJ1-4	TRBD1	TGTGCCAGCAGTGAAGTAGGGACAGGGCATGAAAAACTGTTTTTT	CASSEVGTGHEKLFF
-	TRBV27	15	TRBJ1-5	TRBD1	TGTGCCAGCAGCTCCAGGGGGAATAGCAATCAGCCCCAGCATTTT	CASSSRGNSNQPQHF
-	TRBV11-2	16	TRBJ1-2	TRBD1	TGTGCCAGCAGCTTAGAGCCTTGGGGACAGGGGGATGGCTACACCTTC	CASSLEPWGQGDGYTF
-	TRBV28	14	TRBJ2-1	-	TGTGCCAGCACTCCAGGGATAGCCTACAATGAGCAGTTCTTC	CASTPGIAYNEQFF
-	TRBV19	14	TRBJ2-5	-	TGTGCCAGTAGTATAAATCCGGGTACGGAGACCCAGTACTTC	CASSINPGTETQYF
-	TRBV6-5	14	TRBJ2-5	TRBD1	TGTGCCAGCAGTTACCGAGGACAGGGCGAGACCCAGTACTTC	CASSYRGQGETQYF
-	TRBV28	13	TRBJ2-3	TRBD2	TGTGCCAGTTCTAGCGGGGGGCTCGATACGCAGTATTTT	CASSSGGLDTQYF
-	TRBV18	15	TRBJ2-5	-	TGTGCCAGCTCACCATTACAGGGCCTCCAAGAGACCCAGTACTTC	CASSPLQGLQETQYF
once	TRBV11-2	16	TRBJ2-3	TRBD1	TGTGCCAGCAGCATTCAGGGGGTGGTCGGCACAGATACGCAGTATTTT	CASSIQGVVGTDTQYF
-	TRBV29-1	17	TRBJ2-7	TRBD1	TGCAGCGTATATCTACTAACCGGGACAGGGGGATCCTACGAGCAGTACTTC	CSVYLLTGTGGSYEQYF
-	TRBV6-6	14	TRBJ1-1	-	TGTGCCAGCAGTTCACAGACTAAGAACACTGAAGCTTTCTTT	CASSSQTKNTEAFF
-	TRBV7-2	15	TRBJ2-5	TRBD2	TGTGCCAGCAGCTTAATCGGGGGGGCCTGGGAGACCCAGTACTTC	CASSLIGGAWETQYF
-	TRBV7-3	13	TRBJ2-1	-	TGTGCCAGCAGCTTATTACGAGGGGGTGAGCAGTTCTTC	CASSLLRGGEQFF
-	TRBV5-1	15	TRBJ1-2	-	TGCGCCAGCAGCCCAACGCGGGGGCTTCGGTATGGCTACACCTTC	CASSPTRGLRYGYTF
-	TRBV28	12	TRBJ2-7	-	TGTGCCAGCAGTTTAATACACTACGAGCAGTACTTC	CASSLIHYEQYF
-	TRBV2	14	TRBJ1-2	-	TGTGCCAGCCGTGTTGGGTTCCGGGACTATGGCTACACCTTC	CASRVGFRDYGYTF
-	TRBV2	15	TRBJ1-5	TRBD1	TGTGCCAGCGGGGGGGATAGCGGACAGGGTCAGCCCCAGCATTTT	CASGGDSGQGQPQHF
medium-sized	TRBV6-6	15	TRBJ2-7	TRBD1	TGTGCCAGCGCAAAAACGGGACAGCCGAGTTCGCAGCAGTACTTC	CASAKTGQPSSQQYF
few	TRBV20-1	12	TRBJ2-7	-	TGCAGTGCTAGTCCTCAGGACTACGAGCAGTACTTC	CSASPQDYEQYF
-	TRBV5-4	16	TRBJ2-1	-	TGTGCCAGCAGTCCGCGGGGCGACCAGCCCTACAATGAGCAGTTCTTC	CASSPRGDQPYNEQFF
-	TRBV6-1	13	TRBJ1-1	TRBD1	TGTGCCAGCAGTGAGTTTCAGGGGGCCGGGGCTTTCTTT	CASSEFQGAGAFF
-	TRBV19	13	TRBJ2-1	TRBD1	TGTGCCAGTAGTCCAGACAGGGACAATGAGCAGTTCTTC	CASSPDRDNEQFF
-	TRBV5-4	13	TRBJ2-1	TRBD1	TGTGCCAGCAGATCGGACAGGGGAGGCGAGCAGTTCTTC	CASRSDRGGEQFF
-	TRBV6-5	16	TRBJ1-2	-	TGTGCCAGCAGTTACCCCCTCACGAGGGGGAACTATGGCTACACCTTC	CASSYPLTRGNYGYTF
-	TRBV18	16	TRBJ2-5	TRBD2	TGTGCCAGCTCACAGGGTAGCGGGATCTCCCAAGAGACCCAGTACTTC	CASSQGSGISQETQYF
-	TRBV6-5	14	TRBJ2-7	-	TGTGCCAGCAGTCCCACAGGTACTCCCTACGAGCAGTACTTC	CASSPTGTPYEQYF